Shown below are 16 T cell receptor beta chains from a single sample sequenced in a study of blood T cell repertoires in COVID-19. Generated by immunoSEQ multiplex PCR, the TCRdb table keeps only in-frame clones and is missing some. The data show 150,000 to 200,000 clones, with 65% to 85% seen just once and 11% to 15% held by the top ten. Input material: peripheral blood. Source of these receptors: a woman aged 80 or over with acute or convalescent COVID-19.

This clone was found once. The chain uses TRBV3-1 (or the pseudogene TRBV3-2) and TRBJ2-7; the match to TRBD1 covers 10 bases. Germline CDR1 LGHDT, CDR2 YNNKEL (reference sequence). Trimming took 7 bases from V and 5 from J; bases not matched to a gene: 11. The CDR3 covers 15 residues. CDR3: CASTEGGTGAHEQYF. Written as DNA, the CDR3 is TGTGCCAGCACCGAAGGTGGGACAGGGGCCCACGAGCAGTACTTC.

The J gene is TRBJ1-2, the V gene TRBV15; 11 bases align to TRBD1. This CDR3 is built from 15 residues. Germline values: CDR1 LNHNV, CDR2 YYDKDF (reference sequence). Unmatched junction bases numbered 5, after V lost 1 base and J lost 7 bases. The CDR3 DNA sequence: TGTGCCACCAGCAGAGGTGGACAGGGGGCGTCTGGCTACACCTTC. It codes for CATSRGGQGASGYTF.

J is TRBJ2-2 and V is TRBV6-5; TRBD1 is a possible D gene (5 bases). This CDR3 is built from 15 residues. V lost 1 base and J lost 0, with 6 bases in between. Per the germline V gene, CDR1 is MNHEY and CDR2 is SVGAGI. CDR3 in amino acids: CASSYWGPNTGELFF. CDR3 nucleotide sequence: TGTGCCAGCAGTTACTGGGGCCCGAACACCGGGGAGCTGTTTTTT.

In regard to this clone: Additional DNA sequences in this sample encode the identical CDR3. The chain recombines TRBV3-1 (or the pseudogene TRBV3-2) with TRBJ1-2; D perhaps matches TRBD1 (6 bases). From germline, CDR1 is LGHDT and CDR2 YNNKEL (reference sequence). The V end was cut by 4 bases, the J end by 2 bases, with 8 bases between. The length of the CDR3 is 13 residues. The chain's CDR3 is CASSPTGNYGYTF. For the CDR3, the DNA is TGTGCCAGCAGCCCGACAGGCAACTATGGCTACACCTTC.

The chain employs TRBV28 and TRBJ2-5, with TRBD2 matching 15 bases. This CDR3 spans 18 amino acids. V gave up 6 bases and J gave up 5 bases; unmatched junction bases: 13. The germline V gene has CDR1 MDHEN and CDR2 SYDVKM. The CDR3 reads CASSQGLAGGPLGETQYF. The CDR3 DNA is TGTGCCAGCAGCCAAGGACTAGCGGGAGGGCCGCTAGGGGAGACCCAGTACTTC.

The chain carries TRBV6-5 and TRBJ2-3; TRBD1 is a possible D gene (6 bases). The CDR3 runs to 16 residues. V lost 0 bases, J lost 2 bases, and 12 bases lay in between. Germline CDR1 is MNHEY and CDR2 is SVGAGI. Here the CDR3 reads CASSYSIQGHTDTQYF. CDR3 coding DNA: TGTGCCAGCAGTTACTCGATCCAGGGGCACACAGATACGCAGTATTTT.

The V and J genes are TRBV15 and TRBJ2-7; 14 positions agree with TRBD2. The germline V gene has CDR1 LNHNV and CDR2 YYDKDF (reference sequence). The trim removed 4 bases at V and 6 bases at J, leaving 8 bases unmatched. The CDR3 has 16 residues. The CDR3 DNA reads TGTGCCACCAGCAAAGGACTAGCGGGAGGCCGCCGCGAGCAGTACTTC. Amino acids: CATSKGLAGGRREQYF.

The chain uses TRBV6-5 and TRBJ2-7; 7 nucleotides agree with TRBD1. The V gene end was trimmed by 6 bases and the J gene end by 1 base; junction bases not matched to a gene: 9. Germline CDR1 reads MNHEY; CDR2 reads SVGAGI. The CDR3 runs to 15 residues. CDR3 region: CASRSRGSGSYEQYF. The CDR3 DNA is TGTGCCAGCAGGAGCAGGGGGTCTGGGTCCTACGAGCAGTACTTC.

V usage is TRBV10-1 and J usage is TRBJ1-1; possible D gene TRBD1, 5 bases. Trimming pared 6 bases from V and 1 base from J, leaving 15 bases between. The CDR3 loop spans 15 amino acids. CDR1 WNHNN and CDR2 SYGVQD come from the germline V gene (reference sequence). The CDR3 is CASRGSQEGNTEAFF. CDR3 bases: TGCGCCAGCAGAGGTTCACAGGAGGGGAACACTGAAGCTTTCTTT.

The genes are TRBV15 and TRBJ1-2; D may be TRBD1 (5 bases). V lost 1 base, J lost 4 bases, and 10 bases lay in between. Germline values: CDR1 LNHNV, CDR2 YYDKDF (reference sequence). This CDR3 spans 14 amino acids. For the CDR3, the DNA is TGTGCCACCAGCAGAGGAGGGGAGGTCTATGGCTACACCTTC. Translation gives CATSRGGEVYGYTF.

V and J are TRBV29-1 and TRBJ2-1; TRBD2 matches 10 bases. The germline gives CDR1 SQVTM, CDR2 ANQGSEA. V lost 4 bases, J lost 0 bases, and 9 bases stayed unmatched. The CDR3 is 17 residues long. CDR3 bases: TGCAGCGTTGGCGCCACTAGCGGGGCCTTCTCCTACAATGAGCAGTTCTTC. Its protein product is CSVGATSGAFSYNEQFF.

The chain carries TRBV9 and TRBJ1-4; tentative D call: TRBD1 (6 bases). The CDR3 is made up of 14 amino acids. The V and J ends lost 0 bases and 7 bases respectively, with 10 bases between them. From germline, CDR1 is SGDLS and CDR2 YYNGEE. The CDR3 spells CASSVGQGGEKLFF. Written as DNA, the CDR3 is TGTGCCAGCAGCGTAGGACAAGGGGGTGAAAAACTGTTTTTT.

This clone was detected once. Here the CDR3 DNA reads TGTGCCAGCAAGAACGAACAGGGCCTCACGTACGAGCAGTACTTC. It is translated as CASKNEQGLTYEQYF. The chain has TRBV2 and TRBJ2-7; possibly TRBD1 for D (6 bases). The CDR3 is 15 amino acids. The germline CDR1 and CDR2 sequences are SNHLY and FYNNEI. Trimming took 7 bases from V and 4 from J, leaving 20 bases between them.

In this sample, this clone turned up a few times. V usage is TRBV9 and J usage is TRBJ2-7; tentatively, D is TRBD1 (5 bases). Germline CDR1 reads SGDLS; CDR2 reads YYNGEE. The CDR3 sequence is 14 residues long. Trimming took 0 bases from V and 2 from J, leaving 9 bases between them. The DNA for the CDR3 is TGTGCCAGCAGCGTAGATCAGGGCCCCTACGAGCAGTACTTC. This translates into CASSVDQGPYEQYF.

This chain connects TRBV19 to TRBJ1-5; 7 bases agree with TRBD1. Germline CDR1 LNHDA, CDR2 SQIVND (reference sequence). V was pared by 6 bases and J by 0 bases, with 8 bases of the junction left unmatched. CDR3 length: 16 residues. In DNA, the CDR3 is TGTGCCAGTAGAAGGGAGACAGGGAATAGCAATCAGCCCCAGCATTTT. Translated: CASRRETGNSNQPQHF.

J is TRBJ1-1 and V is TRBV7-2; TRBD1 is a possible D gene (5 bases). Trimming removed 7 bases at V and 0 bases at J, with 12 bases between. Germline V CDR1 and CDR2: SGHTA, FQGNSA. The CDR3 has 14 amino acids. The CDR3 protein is CASTNRIMNTEAFF. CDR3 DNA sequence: TGTGCCAGCACAAACAGGATCATGAACACTGAAGCTTTCTTT.